These 11 T cell receptor beta chains share one sample of origin, sequenced in a study of low-dose radiotherapy and immunotherapy resistance in tumors (dated by TCRdb to the early 2020s). The time point label, read with the paper, signifies: before trial treatment. Instrument used: Illumina MiniSeq. To make first-strand cDNA, Superscript III was used along with a set of TRAV- and TRBV-specific primers so that both the TCRalpha and TCRbeta chains were covered. An approximately 20-cycle PCR with Phusion amplified the TCRs, pairing a constant-region primer with the adapter that was attached to the V primers. TCRdb handled the public reads itself, with Q25 trimming in fastp and clone calling in MiXCR, and kept productive beta chains. Rows are combined by CDR3 protein, so each entry shows the most common genes and DNA. Within this sample are 80,000 to 95,000 distinct CDR3 sequences, with roughly 9% of them counted one time only. The top ten clones comprise roughly 1% of the sample.

The source material was PBMCs, sampled before treatment. The source is a male donor with prostate cancer.

This clonotype was counted at least ten times. The V call is TRBV19, the J call TRBJ2-2, with D perhaps matching TRBD1 (5 bases). Germline V gene lookup returns CDR1 LNHDA and CDR2 SQIVND (reference sequence). The CDR3 sequence is 13 residues long. V dropped 7 bases and J dropped 8 bases, with 14 bases sitting between them. CDR3 nucleotide sequence: TGTGCCAGTATTAGGCAGGGATTTGGGGAGCTGTTTTTT. It translates to CASIRQGFGELFF.

The sample holds a few counts of this clonotype. A much larger clone is a single base away; this may be a read error. The V gene is TRBV15, the J gene TRBJ2-7, with unresolved D. The J call is in doubt because the DNA end fits TRBJ2-1 better. CDR1 is LNHNV, CDR2 YYDKDF, per germline (reference sequence). The CDR3 has 13 residues. CDR3 loop: CATSTTKRYEQFF. Written as DNA, the CDR3 is TGTGCCACCAGTACCACTAAGAGATACGAGCAGTTCTTC.

This clonotype appeared many times. The CDR3 DNA reads TGTGCCAGTAGTCCGACTAGCGGGGTATACAATGAGCAGTTCTTC. Its protein is CASSPTSGVYNEQFF. The chain links TRBV19 to TRBJ2-1; 11 positions agree with TRBD2. Germline loops: CDR1 LNHDA, CDR2 SQIVND (reference sequence). The CDR3 extends over 15 amino acids. V lost 5 bases to trimming and J lost 4 bases; unmatched junction nucleotides: 4.

A word on this clonotype: A far bigger clonotype differs at one base, so this is likely a read error. The chain combines TRBV29-1 with TRBJ2-1, with D possibly TRBD1 on 6 matching bases. The V end was cut by 4 bases, the J end by 10 bases, with 14 bases between. This CDR3 has 12 amino acids. Germline CDR1 and CDR2: SQVTM and ANQGSEA. The CDR3 region has the DNA TGCAGCGTTGGCTGGCAGGGGTACGAGCAGTTCTTC. This sequence encodes CSVGWQGYEQFF.

This clonotype was seen ten or more times. The genes are TRBV20-1 and TRBJ2-1, with unresolved D. Germline V lookup: CDR1 DFQATT, CDR2 SNEGSKA (reference sequence). Trimming removed 0 bases from V and 7 bases from J, with 7 bases in between. The CDR3 has 12 residues. The CDR3 protein is CSARDRFNEQFF. The CDR3 nucleotides are TGCAGTGCTAGAGATCGGTTTAATGAGCAGTTCTTC.

This clonotype was seen ten or more times. The V and J genes are TRBV21-1 and TRBJ1-4; the table assigns TRBD1, which was not confirmed against the DNA. TRBV21-1 is annotated as a pseudogene. The CDR3 covers 14 residues. The CDR3 DNA sequence: TGTGCCAGCGGACCCCGGGCCACGAATGAAAACCTGTTTTTT. Its translation is CASGPRATNENLFF.

This clonotype was seen many times. This rearrangement joins TRBV6-5 to TRBJ2-5; D possibly corresponds to TRBD1 (5 bases). V dropped 0 bases and J dropped 2 bases, with 10 bases sitting between them. This CDR3 has 15 residues. Germline loops: CDR1 MNHEY, CDR2 SVGAGI. CDR3 sequence reads: CASSYSSGWQETQYF. Here the CDR3 DNA reads TGTGCCAGCAGTTACTCGTCAGGGTGGCAAGAGACCCAGTACTTC.

There are many counts of this clonotype. V and J are TRBV6-5 and TRBJ2-5, with 16 bases identical to TRBD2. There are 17 residues in the CDR3. Germline CDR1 reads MNHEY; CDR2 reads SVGAGI. V dropped 6 bases and J dropped 2; count of bases not matched to a gene: 6. The CDR3, as DNA: TGTGCCAGCAGCTCAGGGACTAGCGGGAGGGGGCAAGAGACCCAGTACTTC. Translation: CASSSGTSGRGQETQYF.

In its sample, this clonotype was seen many times. The gene calls are TRBV27 and TRBJ1-5, with TRBD1 as a possible D gene (5 bases). The V gene lost 2 bases and the J gene lost 1 base, with 12 bases spanning the gap. CDR3 size: 16 residues. The germline V gene has CDR1 MNHEY and CDR2 SMNVEV (reference sequence). The CDR3: CASSLGSRQSNQPQHF. CDR3 sequence (DNA): TGTGCCAGCAGTTTAGGTTCCAGACAGAGCAATCAGCCCCAGCATTTT.

This clonotype was recorded at least ten times. This chain joins TRBV30 and TRBJ2-7; D unclear. Per germline, CDR1 GTSNPN and CDR2 SVGIG (reference sequence). The V end lost 6 bases, the J end lost 2 bases, and 8 bases lay between the germline ends. The CDR3 has 11 amino acids. DNA of the CDR3: TGTGCCTGTGCAGAGACCTACGAGCAGTACTTC. It yields the protein CACAETYEQYF. Variable domain in full (rest from reference TRBV30 and TRBJ2-7): SQTIHQWPATLVQPVGSPLSLECTVEGTSNPNLYWYRQAAGRGLQLLFYSVGIGQISSEVPQNLSASRPQDRQFILSSKKLLLSDSGFYLCACAETYEQYFGPGTRLTVT.

This clonotype was detected many times. This chain connects TRBV18 to TRBJ2-1, with 7 bases aligning to TRBD2. Germline-derived CDR1 and CDR2 are KGHSH and LQKENI. The CDR3 spans 14 residues. V lost 4 bases, J lost 7 bases, and 7 bases stayed unmatched. The CDR3 loop reads CASSQGLPPNEQFF. The CDR3 nucleotides are TGTGCCAGCTCACAGGGACTACCCCCAAATGAGCAGTTCTTC. Full variable domain (remainder filled in from reference TRBV18 and TRBJ2-1): NAGVMQNPRHLVRRRGQEARLRCSPMKGHSHVYWYRQLPEEGLKFMVYLQKENIIDESGMPKERFSAEFPKEGPSILRIQQVVRGDSAAYFCASSQGLPPNEQFFGPGTRLTVL.